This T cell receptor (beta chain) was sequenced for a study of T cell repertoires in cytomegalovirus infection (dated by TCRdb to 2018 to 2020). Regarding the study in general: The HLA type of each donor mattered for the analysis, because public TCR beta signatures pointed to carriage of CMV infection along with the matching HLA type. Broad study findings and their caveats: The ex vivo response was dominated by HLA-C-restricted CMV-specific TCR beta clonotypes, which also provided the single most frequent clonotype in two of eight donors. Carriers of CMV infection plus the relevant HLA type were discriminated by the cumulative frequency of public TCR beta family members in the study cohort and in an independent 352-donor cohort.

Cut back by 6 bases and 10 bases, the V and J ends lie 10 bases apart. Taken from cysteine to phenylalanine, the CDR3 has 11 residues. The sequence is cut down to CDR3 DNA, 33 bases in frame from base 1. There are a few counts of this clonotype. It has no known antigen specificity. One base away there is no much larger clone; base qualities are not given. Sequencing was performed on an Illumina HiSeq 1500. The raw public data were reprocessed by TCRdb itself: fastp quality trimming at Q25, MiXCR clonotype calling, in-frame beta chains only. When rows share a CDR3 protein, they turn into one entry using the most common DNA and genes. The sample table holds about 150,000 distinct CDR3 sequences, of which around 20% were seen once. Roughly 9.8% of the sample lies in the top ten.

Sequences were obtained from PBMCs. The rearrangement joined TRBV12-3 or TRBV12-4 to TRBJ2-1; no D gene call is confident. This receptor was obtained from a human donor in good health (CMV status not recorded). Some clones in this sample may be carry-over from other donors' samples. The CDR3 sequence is CASSPGWEQFF. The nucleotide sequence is TGTGCCAGCAGCCCCGGGTGGGAGCAGTTCTTC.